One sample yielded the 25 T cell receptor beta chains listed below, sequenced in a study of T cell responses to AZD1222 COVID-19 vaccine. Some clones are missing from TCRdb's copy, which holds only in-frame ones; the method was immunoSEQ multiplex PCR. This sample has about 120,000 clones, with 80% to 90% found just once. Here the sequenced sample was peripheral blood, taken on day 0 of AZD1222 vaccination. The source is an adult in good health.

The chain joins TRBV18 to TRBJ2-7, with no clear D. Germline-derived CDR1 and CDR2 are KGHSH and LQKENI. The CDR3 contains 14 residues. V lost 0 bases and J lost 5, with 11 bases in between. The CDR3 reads CASSPPGRGHEQYF. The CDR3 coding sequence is TGTGCCAGCTCACCACCAGGTAGAGGTCACGAGCAGTACTTC.

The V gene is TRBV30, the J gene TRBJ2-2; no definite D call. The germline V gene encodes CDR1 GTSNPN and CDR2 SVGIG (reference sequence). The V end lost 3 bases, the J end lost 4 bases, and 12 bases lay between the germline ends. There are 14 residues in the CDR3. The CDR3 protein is CAWREVYSTGELFF. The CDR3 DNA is TGTGCCTGGAGGGAAGTTTACTCCACCGGGGAGCTGTTTTTT.

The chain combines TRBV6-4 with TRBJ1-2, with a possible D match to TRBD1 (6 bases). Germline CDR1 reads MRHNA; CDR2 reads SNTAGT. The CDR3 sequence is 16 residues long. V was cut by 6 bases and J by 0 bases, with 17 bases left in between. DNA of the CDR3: TGTGCCAGCAGCAAACCGAGACAGGTGTCTAACTATGGCTACACCTTC. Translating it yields CASSKPRQVSNYGYTF.

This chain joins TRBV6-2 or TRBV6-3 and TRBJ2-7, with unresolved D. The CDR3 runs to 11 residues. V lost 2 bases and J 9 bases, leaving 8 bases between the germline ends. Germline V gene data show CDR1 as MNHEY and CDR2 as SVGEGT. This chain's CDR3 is CASSYDRAQYF. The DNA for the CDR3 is TGTGCCAGCAGTTACGACCGTGCGCAGTACTTC.

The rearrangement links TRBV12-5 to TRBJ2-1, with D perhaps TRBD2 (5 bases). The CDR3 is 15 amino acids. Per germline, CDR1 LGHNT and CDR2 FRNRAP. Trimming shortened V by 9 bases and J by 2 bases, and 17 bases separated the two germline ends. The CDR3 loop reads CARKLRAGTYNEQFF. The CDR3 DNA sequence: TGTGCTAGGAAGTTGAGGGCGGGCACCTACAATGAGCAGTTCTTC.

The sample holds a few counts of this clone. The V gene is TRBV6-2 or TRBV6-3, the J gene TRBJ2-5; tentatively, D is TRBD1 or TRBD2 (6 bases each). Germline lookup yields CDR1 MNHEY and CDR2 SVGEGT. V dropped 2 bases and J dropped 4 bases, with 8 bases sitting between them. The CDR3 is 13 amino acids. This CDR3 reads CASSYGGRETQYF. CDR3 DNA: TGTGCCAGCAGTTACGGGGGGCGAGAGACCCAGTACTTC.

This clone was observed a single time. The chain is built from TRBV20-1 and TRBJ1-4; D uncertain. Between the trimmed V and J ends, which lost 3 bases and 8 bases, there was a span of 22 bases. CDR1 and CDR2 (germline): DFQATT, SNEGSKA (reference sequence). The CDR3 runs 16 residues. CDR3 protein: CSASDQAAGFGEKLFF. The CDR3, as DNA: TGCAGTGCTAGTGACCAAGCGGCCGGTTTTGGGGAAAAACTGTTTTTT.

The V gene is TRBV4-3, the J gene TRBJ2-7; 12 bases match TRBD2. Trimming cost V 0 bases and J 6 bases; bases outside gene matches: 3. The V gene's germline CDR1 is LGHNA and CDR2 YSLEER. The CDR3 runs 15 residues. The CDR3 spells CASSQDASGRAEQYF. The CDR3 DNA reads TGCGCCAGCAGCCAAGACGCTAGCGGGAGGGCCGAGCAGTACTTC.

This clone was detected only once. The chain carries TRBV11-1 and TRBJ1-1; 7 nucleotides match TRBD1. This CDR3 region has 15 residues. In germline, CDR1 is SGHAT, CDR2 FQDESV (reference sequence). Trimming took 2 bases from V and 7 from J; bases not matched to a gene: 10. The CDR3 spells CASSLRDDRVGEAFF. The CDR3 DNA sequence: TGTGCCAGCAGCTTACGAGATGACAGGGTGGGTGAAGCTTTCTTT. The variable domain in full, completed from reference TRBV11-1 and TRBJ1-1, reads EAEVAQSPRYKITEKSQAVAFWCDPISGHATLYWYRQILGQGPELLVQFQDESVVDDSQLPKDRFSAERLKGVDSTLKIQPAELGDSAMYLCASSLRDDRVGEAFFGQGTRLTVV.

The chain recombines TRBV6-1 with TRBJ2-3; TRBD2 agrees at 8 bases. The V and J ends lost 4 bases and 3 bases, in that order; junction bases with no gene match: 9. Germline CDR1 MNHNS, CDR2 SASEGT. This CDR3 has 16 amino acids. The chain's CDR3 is CASSGGAGVPTDTQYF. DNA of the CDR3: TGTGCCAGCAGTGGCGGAGCGGGAGTCCCGACAGATACGCAGTATTTT.

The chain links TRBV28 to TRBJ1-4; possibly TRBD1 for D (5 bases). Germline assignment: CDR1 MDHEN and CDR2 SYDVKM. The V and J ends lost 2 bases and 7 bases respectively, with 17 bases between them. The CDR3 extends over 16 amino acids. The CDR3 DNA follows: TGTGCCAGCAGTTTAGATGGGGCTGGCCGGGGTGAAAAACTGTTTTTT. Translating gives CASSLDGAGRGEKLFF.

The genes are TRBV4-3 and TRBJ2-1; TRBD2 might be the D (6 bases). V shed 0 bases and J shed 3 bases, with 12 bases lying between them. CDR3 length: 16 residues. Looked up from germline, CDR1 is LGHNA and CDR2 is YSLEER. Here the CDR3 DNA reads TGCGCCAGCAGCCAAGAAGAGACTAGGGACTACAATGAGCAGTTCTTC. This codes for CASSQEETRDYNEQFF.

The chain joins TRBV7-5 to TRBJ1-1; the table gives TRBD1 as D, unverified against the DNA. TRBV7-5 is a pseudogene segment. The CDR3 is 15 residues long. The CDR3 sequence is CARSLVGRHRAEAFF. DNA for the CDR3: TGTGCCAGAAGCTTAGTGGGCAGGCACAGGGCTGAAGCTTTCTTT.

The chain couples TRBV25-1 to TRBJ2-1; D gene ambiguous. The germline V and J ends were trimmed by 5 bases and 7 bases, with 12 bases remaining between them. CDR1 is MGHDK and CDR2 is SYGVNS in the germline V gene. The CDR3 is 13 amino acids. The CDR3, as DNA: TGTGCCAGCAGTTTCGTTAGAGGAAATGAGCAGTTCTTC. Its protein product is CASSFVRGNEQFF.

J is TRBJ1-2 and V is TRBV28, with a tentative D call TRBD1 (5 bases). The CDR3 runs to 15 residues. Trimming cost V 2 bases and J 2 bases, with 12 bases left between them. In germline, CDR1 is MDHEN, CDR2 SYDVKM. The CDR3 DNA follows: TGTGCCAGCAGTTTAGTTCCAGGGTGGAACTATGGCTACACCTTC. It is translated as CASSLVPGWNYGYTF.

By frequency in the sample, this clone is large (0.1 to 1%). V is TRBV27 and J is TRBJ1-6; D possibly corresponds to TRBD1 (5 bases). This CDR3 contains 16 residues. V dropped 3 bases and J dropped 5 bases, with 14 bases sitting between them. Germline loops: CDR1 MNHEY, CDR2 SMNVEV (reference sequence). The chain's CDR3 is CASSFSQGSNNSPLHF. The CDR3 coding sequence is TGTGCCAGCAGTTTTTCCCAGGGCTCTAATAATTCACCCCTCCACTTT.

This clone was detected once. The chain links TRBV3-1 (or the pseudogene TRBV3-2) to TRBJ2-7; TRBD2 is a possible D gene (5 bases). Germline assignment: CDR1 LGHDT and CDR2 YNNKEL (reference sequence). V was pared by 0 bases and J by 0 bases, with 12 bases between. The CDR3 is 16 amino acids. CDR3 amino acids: CASSQDSSGYSYEQYF. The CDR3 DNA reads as TGTGCCAGCAGCCAAGATTCCAGCGGATACTCCTACGAGCAGTACTTC.

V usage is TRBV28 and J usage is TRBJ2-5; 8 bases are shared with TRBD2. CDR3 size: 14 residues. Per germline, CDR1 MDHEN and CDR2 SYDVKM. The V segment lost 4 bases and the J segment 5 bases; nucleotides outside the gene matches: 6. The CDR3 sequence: CASSSGLGLETQYF. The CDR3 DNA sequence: TGTGCCAGCAGTTCGGGACTAGGCCTTGAGACCCAGTACTTC.

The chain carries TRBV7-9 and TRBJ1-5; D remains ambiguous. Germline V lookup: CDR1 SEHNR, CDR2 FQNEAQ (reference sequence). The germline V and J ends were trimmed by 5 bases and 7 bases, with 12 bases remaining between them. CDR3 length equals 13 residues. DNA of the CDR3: TGTGCCAGCAGCGCAACGGCCGGCCAGCCCCAGCATTTT. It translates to CASSATAGQPQHF.

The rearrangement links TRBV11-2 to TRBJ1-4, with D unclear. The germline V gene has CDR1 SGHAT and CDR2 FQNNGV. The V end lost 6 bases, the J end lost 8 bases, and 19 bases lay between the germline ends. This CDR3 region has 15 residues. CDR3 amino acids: CASSPMVRAGEKLFF. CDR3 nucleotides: TGTGCCAGCAGTCCCATGGTTAGGGCTGGCGAAAAACTGTTTTTT.

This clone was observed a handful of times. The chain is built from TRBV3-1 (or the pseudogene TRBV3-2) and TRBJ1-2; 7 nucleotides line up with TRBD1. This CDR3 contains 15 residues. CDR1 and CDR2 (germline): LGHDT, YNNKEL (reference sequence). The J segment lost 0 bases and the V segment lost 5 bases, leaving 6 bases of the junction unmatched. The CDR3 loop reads CASSRGRLANYGYTF. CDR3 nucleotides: TGTGCCAGCAGCAGGGGGCGACTAGCTAACTATGGCTACACCTTC.

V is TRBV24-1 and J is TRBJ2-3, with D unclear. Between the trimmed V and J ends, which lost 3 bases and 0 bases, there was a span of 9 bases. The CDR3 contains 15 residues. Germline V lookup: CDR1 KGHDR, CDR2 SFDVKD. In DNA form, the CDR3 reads TGTGCCACCAGTGATCGGAGACGTAGCACAGATACGCAGTATTTT. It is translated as CATSDRRRSTDTQYF.

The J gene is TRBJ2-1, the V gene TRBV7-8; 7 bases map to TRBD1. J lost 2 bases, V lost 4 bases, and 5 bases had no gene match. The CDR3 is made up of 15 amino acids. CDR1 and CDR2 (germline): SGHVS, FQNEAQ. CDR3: CASSSNRGAYNEQFF. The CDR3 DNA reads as TGTGCCAGCAGCTCCAACAGGGGAGCCTACAATGAGCAGTTCTTC.

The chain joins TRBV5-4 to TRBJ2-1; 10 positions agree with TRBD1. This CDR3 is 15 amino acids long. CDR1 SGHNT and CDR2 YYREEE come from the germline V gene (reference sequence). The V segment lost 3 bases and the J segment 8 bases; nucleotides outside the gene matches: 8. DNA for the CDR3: TGTGCCAGCAGCTCGCCCGGGACAGGGGTTTATGAGCAGTTCTTC. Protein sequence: CASSSPGTGVYEQFF.

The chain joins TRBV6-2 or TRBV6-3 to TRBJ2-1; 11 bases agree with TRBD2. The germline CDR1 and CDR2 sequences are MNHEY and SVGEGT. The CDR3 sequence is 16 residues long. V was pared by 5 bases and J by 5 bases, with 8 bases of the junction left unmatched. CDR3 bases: TGTGCCAGCAGTGGGATTGGACTAGCGGGCAACAATGAGCAGTTCTTC. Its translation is CASSGIGLAGNNEQFF.